This T cell receptor (beta chain) was identified in a study of blood T cell repertoires in COVID-19. Study summary: Sources were T cells, B-cell-depleted T cells, or PBMCs; the material itself was cDNA or gDNA.

In the original analysis: The authors estimated nucleated cell counts from reference gene primer amplification. This table comes from immunoSEQ multiplex PCR, and its TCRdb copy is limited to in-frame clones, with some not included. V, J and clone size reflect that table, while D and trimming were determined from the DNA. The data hold approximately 45,000 clones, with more than 75% observed a single time. The CDR3 covers 14 residues. The germline V gene encodes CDR1 MNHEY and CDR2 SVGAGI. With 5 bases clipped from V and 4 bases from J, the junction kept 4 bases outside the gene matches. Material for sequencing was peripheral blood. The sequence derives from a human donor in a cohort sampled during active COVID-19. The chain links TRBV6-5 to TRBJ2-5; 10 nucleotides line up with TRBD1. The CDR3 nucleotides are TGTGCCAGCAGTATCGGACAGGGGGTAGAGACCCAGTACTTC. Protein sequence: CASSIGQGVETQYF.